This T cell receptor (beta chain) was captured in a study of vaccination and CD4 T cells after COVID-19. For this clonotype: Its antigen remains unidentified.

Oncomine TCR Beta short-read sequencing was applied to DNA from cultured CD4+ T cells. Via MiXCR, TCRdb re-called the PCR reads, giving one row per CDR3 protein. The table has almost 20,000 distinct CDR3 sequences, approximately 45% seen once. Between the trimmed V and J ends, which lost 2 bases and 6 bases, there was a span of 10 bases. The CDR3 length is 13 residues. Noted treatment: roughly nine-day PBMC culture with coronavirus spike peptide pools or control peptides (ViraFEST assay). The study, taken as a whole, reports: Clonotypes reactive to SARS-CoV-2 had a median that went up from roughly 19 to 38, but not significantly.

The sequencing used CD4+ T cells from blood, cultured in vitro, collected before SARS-CoV-2 vaccination. This chain joins TRBV12-3 or TRBV12-4 and TRBJ1-2; D not resolved. This TCR was sampled from a human donor who had recovered from COVID-19. For the CDR3, the DNA is TGTGCCAGCAGTTTAAAGGGAACCCATGGCTACACCTTC. This translates into CASSLKGTHGYTF.